The 27 T cell receptor beta chains presented below share a single source sample, sequenced in a study of cytomegalovirus exposure and HLA in healthy donors. A multiplex PCR was run with 60 Vbeta primers and 13 Jbeta primers. Here immunoSEQ multiplex PCR was the method, and the copy in TCRdb shows in-frame clones only, minus some. The repertoire holds about 150,000 clones, roughly four fifths seen once, with approximately 2% in the top ten. The sample comprised PBMCs. The receptor set was obtained from a man aged 25 to 45 in good health and CMV-seronegative.

This clone was detected a few times. The chain joins TRBV11-2 to TRBJ2-7; D remains ambiguous. There are 12 residues in the CDR3. V was cut by 1 base and J by 4 bases, with 5 bases left in between. Germline assignment: CDR1 SGHAT and CDR2 FQNNGV. For the CDR3, the DNA is TGTGCCAGCAGCTTAGTAATGTACGAGCAGTACTTC. This translates into CASSLVMYEQYF.

The chain uses TRBV5-1 and TRBJ2-7, with TRBD2 identical over 8 bases. This CDR3 has 14 residues. Unmatched junction bases numbered 3, after V lost 2 bases and J lost 2 bases. The germline gives CDR1 SGHRS, CDR2 YFSETQ. As DNA, the CDR3 is TGCGCCAGCAGCTTTTTGCGGGGGGCCTACGAGCAGTACTTC. Translated: CASSFLRGAYEQYF.

The gene calls are TRBV6-6 and TRBJ1-3; the D is unclear. Looked up from germline, CDR1 is MNHNY and CDR2 is SVGAGI (reference sequence). V gave up 8 bases and J gave up 0 bases, with 8 bases separating them. This CDR3 comprises 13 residues. The CDR3 sequence is CASARSSGNTIYF. The CDR3 coding sequence is TGTGCCAGCGCTCGGAGCTCTGGAAACACCATATATTTT.

The chain joins TRBV9 to TRBJ2-3; TRBD2 agrees at 9 bases. The CDR3 extends over 16 amino acids. Trimming at V came to 3 bases and at J to 6 bases, leaving 11 bases not matched to a gene. CDR1 SGDLS and CDR2 YYNGEE come from the germline V gene. CDR3: CASSGEGLAAWDTQYF. CDR3 in DNA: TGTGCCAGCAGCGGGGAGGGACTAGCCGCGTGGGATACGCAGTATTTT.

The chain combines TRBV9 with TRBJ2-1; a weak D match, TRBD2 (7 bases). Between the trimmed V and J ends, which lost 4 bases and 5 bases, there was a span of 16 bases. The CDR3 loop spans 15 amino acids. CDR1 is SGDLS and CDR2 is YYNGEE in the germline V gene. CDR3 coding DNA: TGTGCCAGCAGCCCGCCTGGGGGGGCCCACAATGAGCAGTTCTTC. This sequence encodes CASSPPGGAHNEQFF.

This sequence joins TRBV27 and TRBJ2-3; no reliable D call. CDR1 and CDR2 (germline): MNHEY, SMNVEV (reference sequence). There are 17 residues in the CDR3. V was clipped by 3 bases and J by 3 bases, with 19 bases between them. DNA for the CDR3: TGTGCCAGCAGTTTCAGTCCCTCCTCGCCTTATACAGATACGCAGTATTTT. This sequence encodes CASSFSPSSPYTDTQYF.

This clone was counted only a few times. The genes are TRBV29-1 and TRBJ2-6; perhaps TRBD1 as D (5 bases). This CDR3 has 16 residues. Trimming removed 7 bases at V and 0 bases at J, with 16 bases between. The germline CDR1 and CDR2 sequences are SQVTM and ANQGSEA. The CDR3 sequence: CSATRGESSGANVLTF. The CDR3, as DNA: TGCAGCGCCACAAGGGGCGAGAGCTCTGGGGCCAACGTCCTGACTTTC.

The chain has TRBV5-1 and TRBJ2-2, with TRBD2 as a possible D gene (5 bases). This CDR3 spans 14 amino acids. Trimming pared 0 bases from V and 5 bases from J, leaving 8 bases between. Germline loops: CDR1 SGHRS, CDR2 YFSETQ. For the CDR3, the DNA is TGCGCCAGCAGCTTGGTTACGGGGACCGGGGAGCTGTTTTTT. Its protein is CASSLVTGTGELFF. The whole variable domain, remainder taken from reference TRBV5-1 and TRBJ2-2, is KAGVTQTPRYLIKTRGQQVTLSCSPISGHRSVSWYQQTPGQGLQFLFEYFSETQRNKGNFPGRFSGRQFSNSRSEMNVSTLELGDSALYLCASSLVTGTGELFFGEGSRLTVL.

This chain links TRBV15 with TRBJ2-5, with TRBD2 as a possible D gene (5 bases). This CDR3 has 15 amino acids. Germline assignment: CDR1 LNHNV and CDR2 YYDKDF (reference sequence). V was clipped by 0 bases and J by 2 bases, with 10 bases between them. CDR3 protein: CATSRDGLRQETQYF. CDR3 bases: TGTGCCACCAGCAGAGACGGACTGCGACAAGAGACCCAGTACTTC.

This clone occurred a few times. The chain recombines TRBV7-8 with TRBJ1-1; D ambiguous. CDR3 size: 14 residues. Looked up from germline, CDR1 is SGHVS and CDR2 is FQNEAQ. The V and J ends lost 3 bases and 0 bases respectively, with 8 bases between them. In nucleotides, the CDR3 is TGTGCCAGCAGCTTGGCCAGCGTGAACACTGAAGCTTTCTTT. This encodes CASSLASVNTEAFF.

The V call is TRBV18, the J call TRBJ2-7; D is ambiguous. Germline V gene data show CDR1 as KGHSH and CDR2 as LQKENI. V lost 3 bases, J lost 1 base, and 10 bases lay in between. This CDR3 contains 14 residues. Written as DNA, the CDR3 is TGTGCCAGCTCACCCTCACCAACTTCCTACGAGCAGTACTTC. This encodes CASSPSPTSYEQYF.

The chain carries TRBV21-1 and TRBJ1-3. TRBV21-1 is shown as a pseudogene. The CDR3 extends over 16 amino acids. DNA of the CDR3: TGTGCCAGCAGCCTACCTCTCGCGGCCCCTGGAAACACCATATATTTT. This encodes CASSLPLAAPGNTIYF.

The chain uses TRBV10-3 and TRBJ2-7, with D possibly matching TRBD2 (5 bases). Germline V gene lookup returns CDR1 ENHRY and CDR2 SYGVKD. The CDR3 length is 15 residues. The V and J ends lost 6 bases and 3 bases respectively, with 18 bases between them. The CDR3: CAISELLDGDYEQYF. CDR3 bases: TGTGCCATCAGCGAACTCTTGGACGGGGACTACGAGCAGTACTTC.

This clone has only a few counts. The chain is built from TRBV30 and TRBJ2-1; the D is unclear. With 3 bases removed from V and 5 bases from J, the gap between germline ends came to 11 bases. Germline V gene data show CDR1 as GTSNPN and CDR2 as SVGIG (reference sequence). The CDR3 covers 13 residues. This CDR3 is CAWSREQHNEQFF. The CDR3 region has the DNA TGTGCCTGGAGCCGAGAGCAACACAATGAGCAGTTCTTC.

This clone was found a few times. The rearrangement joins TRBV10-2 to TRBJ1-3, with TRBD1 identical over 7 bases. The ends lost 5 bases at V and 0 bases at J; junction bases unmatched: 16. CDR3 length equals 19 residues. The germline CDR1 and CDR2 sequences are WSHSY and SAAADI. The CDR3 region is CASSRSSLQGTYSGNTIYF. CDR3 nucleotide sequence: TGCGCCAGCAGTCGAAGCTCTTTACAGGGGACCTACTCTGGAAACACCATATATTTT.

This clone was observed a handful of times. The chain couples TRBV19 to TRBJ1-5; D uncertain. The CDR3 totals 14 residues. Germline CDR1 is LNHDA and CDR2 is SQIVND (reference sequence). Trimming stripped 3 bases from V and 4 bases from J, with 10 bases between. Here the CDR3 reads CASSMTISNQPQHF. CDR3 coding DNA: TGTGCCAGTAGTATGACAATCTCTAATCAGCCCCAGCATTTT. The whole variable domain, remainder taken from reference TRBV19 and TRBJ1-5, is DGGITQSPKYLFRKEGQNVTLSCEQNLNHDAMYWYRQDPGQGLRLIYYSQIVNDFQKGDIAEGYSVSREKKESFPLTVTSAQKNPTAFYLCASSMTISNQPQHFGDGTRLSIL.

The chain uses TRBV21-1 and TRBJ1-1. TRBV21-1 corresponds to a pseudogene. CDR3 length: 15 amino acids. CDR3 amino acids: CASSKGGYSGFEAFF. The CDR3 bases are TGTGCCAGCAGCAAAGGAGGGTATTCGGGCTTTGAAGCTTTCTTT.

The gene calls are TRBV19 and TRBJ2-3; a weak D match, TRBD2 (6 bases). There are 12 residues in the CDR3. The V end lost 3 bases, the J end lost 5 bases, and 6 bases lay between the germline ends. From germline, CDR1 is LNHDA and CDR2 SQIVND (reference sequence). CDR3 protein: CASSIGGDTQYF. CDR3 coding DNA: TGTGCCAGTAGTATCGGGGGAGATACGCAGTATTTT.

The genes are TRBV7-3 and TRBJ1-5; D is perhaps TRBD1 (5 bases). The length of the CDR3 is 17 residues. Trimming removed 1 base at V and 6 bases at J, with 19 bases between. The germline V gene has CDR1 SGHTA and CDR2 FQGTGA. The CDR3 loop reads CASSLRGRAGEGQPQHF. In nucleotides, the CDR3 is TGTGCCAGCAGCTTAAGGGGTCGGGCGGGGGAGGGTCAGCCCCAGCATTTT.

This clone was recorded a few times. The genes are TRBV4-2 and TRBJ1-4; 9 positions agree with TRBD1. V lost 0 bases to trimming and J lost 6 bases; unmatched junction nucleotides: 2. Germline V gene data show CDR1 as LGHNA and CDR2 as YNFKEQ. The CDR3 has 15 residues. CDR3 region: CASSQERDRDEKLFF. The CDR3 coding sequence is TGTGCCAGCAGCCAAGAGCGGGACAGGGATGAAAAACTGTTTTTT.

This clone has a handful of counts. The V gene is TRBV5-6, the J gene TRBJ2-7, with D uncertain. Trimming removed 0 bases at V and 5 bases at J, with 12 bases between. The V gene's germline CDR1 is SGHDT and CDR2 YYEEEE. This CDR3 has 14 residues. The CDR3 loop reads CASSLVLQTDEQYF. Here the CDR3 DNA reads TGTGCCAGCAGCTTGGTGCTACAGACCGACGAGCAGTACTTC. The full variable domain, its missing parts supplied by reference TRBV5-6 and TRBJ2-7, is DAGVTQSPTHLIKTRGQQVTLRCSPKSGHDTVSWYQQALGQGPQFIFQYYEEEERQRGNFPDRFSGHQFPNYSSELNVNALLLGDSALYLCASSLVLQTDEQYFGPGTRLTVT.

This clone was counted between two and nine times. The V call is TRBV6-5, the J call TRBJ2-1; 7 positions agree with TRBD2. V trimming: 2 bases; J trimming: 8 bases; junction bases outside the gene matches: 3. The CDR3 runs to 13 residues. The germline CDR1 and CDR2 sequences are MNHEY and SVGAGI. CDR3 bases: TGTGCCAGCAGTTACGCGACTAGCTATGAGCAGTTCTTC. Protein sequence: CASSYATSYEQFF.

V and J are TRBV29-1 and TRBJ2-3; no clear D gene. CDR1 and CDR2 (germline): SQVTM, ANQGSEA. V gave up 7 bases and J gave up 6 bases, with 11 bases separating them. This CDR3 comprises 11 residues. This chain's CDR3 is CSARVPDTQYF. In DNA form, the CDR3 reads TGCAGCGCCCGCGTTCCGGATACGCAGTATTTT.

The genes are TRBV4-2 and TRBJ1-4; TRBD1 matches at 8 bases. In germline, CDR1 is LGHNA, CDR2 YNFKEQ. V was pared by 3 bases and J by 8 bases, with 5 bases of the junction left unmatched. This CDR3 spans 14 amino acids. CDR3 residues: CASSHGQGGEKLFF. The CDR3 DNA follows: TGTGCCAGCAGCCACGGACAGGGAGGGGAAAAACTGTTTTTT.

This clone has just one count. The J gene is TRBJ1-5, the V gene TRBV10-3; tentative D call: TRBD1 (6 bases). The germline V and J ends were trimmed by 3 bases and 3 bases, with 12 bases remaining between them. CDR1 and CDR2 from the germline V gene are ENHRY and SYGVKD. The CDR3 runs 15 residues. CDR3 sequence (DNA): TGTGCCATCAGTGATCCGGGACAACCCAATCAGCCCCAGCATTTT. This encodes CAISDPGQPNQPQHF.

The chain combines TRBV7-9 with TRBJ1-2; D may be TRBD1 (6 bases). The CDR3 loop spans 16 amino acids. V dropped 6 bases and J dropped 8 bases, with 25 bases sitting between them. CDR1 is SEHNR, CDR2 FQNEAQ, per germline (reference sequence). DNA for the CDR3: TGTGCCAGCAGTCACCCCCCTCTGCACAGGGTGAAAGGCTACACCTTC. Translation: CASSHPPLHRVKGYTF. Combining the CDR3 with reference TRBV7-9 and TRBJ1-2 gives the whole variable domain DTGVSQNPRHKITKRGQNVTFRCDPISEHNRLYWYRQTLGQGPEFLTYFQNEAQLEKSRLLSDRFSAERPKGSFSTLEIQRTEQGDSAMYLCASSHPPLHRVKGYTFGSGTRLTVV.

The chain combines TRBV2 with TRBJ2-4; 7 bases fit TRBD2. This CDR3 comprises 16 residues. Per the germline V gene, CDR1 is SNHLY and CDR2 is FYNNEI. The V gene end was trimmed by 7 bases and the J gene end by 1 base; junction bases not matched to a gene: 10. CDR3 DNA: TGTGCCAGCATCGGAGCAGGGCGGGAGGCCAAAAACATTCAGTACTTC. It yields the protein CASIGAGREAKNIQYF.